The 24 T cell receptor beta chains in this list originate from one sample, sequenced in a study of neoadjuvant anti-PD-1 for oral cavity cancer. Clones were read by immunoSEQ multiplex PCR, and TCRdb kept only the in-frame ones, dropping some. The data hold approximately 13,000 clones, with more than 65% observed a single time. Indicated time point: after neoadjuvant nivolumab, at surgical resection. The specimen was PBMCs, collected after nivolumab (anti-PD-1) treatment. The source of these receptors is a person between 40 and 79 years old with oral cavity squamous cell carcinoma.

J is TRBJ2-3 and V is TRBV28; D uncertain. Deletions cut 4 bases from V and 5 bases from J, with 22 bases between. Per germline, CDR1 MDHEN and CDR2 SYDVKM. The CDR3 has 17 residues. The CDR3 nucleotides are TGTGCCAGCAGTTCGAGAGGCGGTGCGAAAGGTAGAGATACGCAGTATTTT. Its protein is CASSSRGGAKGRDTQYF.

The J gene is TRBJ1-2, the V gene TRBV2, with 8 nucleotides matching TRBD1. The trim removed 3 bases at V and 7 bases at J, leaving 7 bases unmatched. This CDR3 is 14 amino acids long. Per the germline V gene, CDR1 is SNHLY and CDR2 is FYNNEI. Written as DNA, the CDR3 is TGTGCCAGCAGTGAGATCCAGGGGGCGATTGGCTACACCTTC. Its protein is CASSEIQGAIGYTF. Drawing the rest from reference TRBV2 and TRBJ1-2, the complete variable domain is EPEVTQTPSHQVTQMGQEVILRCVPISNHLYFYWYRQILGQKVEFLVSFYNNEISEKSEIFDDQFSVERPDGSNFTLKIRSTKLEDSAMYFCASSEIQGAIGYTFGSGTRLTVV.

V and J are TRBV12-5 and TRBJ2-2, with D possibly TRBD1 on 6 matching bases. The CDR3 has 14 amino acids. The V end was cut by 1 base, the J end by 6 bases, with 9 bases between. The germline V gene encodes CDR1 LGHNT and CDR2 FRNRAP. The CDR3 nucleotides read TGTGCTAGTGGTTTGGACAGGGCGTCCGGGGAGCTGTTTTTT. This encodes CASGLDRASGELFF.

This chain links TRBV6-5 with TRBJ1-6; D is unresolved. The V end was cut by 7 bases, the J end by 6 bases, with 10 bases between. In germline, CDR1 is MNHEY, CDR2 SVGAGI. This CDR3 is built from 13 residues. The DNA of the CDR3 is TGTGCCAGCAAACTCAATCTTAATTCACCCCTCCACTTT. This gives the protein CASKLNLNSPLHF.

J is TRBJ1-4 and V is TRBV5-1; perhaps TRBD1 as D (6 bases). V lost 2 bases and J lost 8, with 13 bases in between. The CDR3 loop spans 14 amino acids. Germline CDR1 SGHRS, CDR2 YFSETQ. The CDR3 DNA reads TGCGCCAGCAGCTTCTGGGACATGGGGGAAAAACTGTTTTTT. It specifies CASSFWDMGEKLFF.

The CDR3 reads CASRDQWNTEAFF. The CDR3 coding sequence is TGTGCCAGCCGAGACCAATGGAACACTGAAGCTTTCTTT. V usage is TRBV25-1 and J usage is TRBJ1-1; D remains ambiguous. Looked up from germline, CDR1 is MGHDK and CDR2 is SYGVNS. The CDR3 sequence is 13 residues long. The V end was cut by 8 bases, the J end by 1 base, with 11 bases between.

This chain uses TRBV29-1 with TRBJ2-7; TRBD2 aligns across 15 bases. CDR1 and CDR2 (germline): SQVTM, ANQGSEA. The ends lost 4 bases at V and 6 bases at J; junction bases unmatched: 13. The CDR3 loop spans 17 amino acids. CDR3 coding DNA: TGCAGCGTTGGGGGACTAGCGGGAGGTGTGGGTTTTTTCGAGCAGTACTTC. Translating gives CSVGGLAGGVGFFEQYF.

V is TRBV5-4 and J is TRBJ2-2; 8 nucleotides align to TRBD1. The V and J ends lost 2 bases and 0 bases, in that order; junction bases with no gene match: 3. This CDR3 is 16 amino acids long. Germline CDR1 is SGHNT and CDR2 is YYREEE (reference sequence). CDR3 nucleotides: TGTGCCAGCAGCTTAGGGACAGGAGCGAACACCGGGGAGCTGTTTTTT. It yields the protein CASSLGTGANTGELFF.

This chain connects TRBV5-1 to TRBJ2-2; the D gene is possibly TRBD2 (6 bases). The ends were cut back, 3 bases at V and 3 bases at J, with 15 bases in the middle. This CDR3 is built from 16 residues. Germline loops: CDR1 SGHRS, CDR2 YFSETQ. Written as DNA, the CDR3 is TGCGCCAGCAGCTCCTCTGGCGGGGCCGACACCGGGGAGCTGTTTTTT. It encodes CASSSSGGADTGELFF.

There are a few counts of this clone. The rearrangement joins TRBV7-9 to TRBJ1-1; TRBD1 agrees at 10 bases. CDR3 length: 17 amino acids. The V and J ends lost 1 base and 1 base, in that order; junction bases with no gene match: 6. Germline V gene sequence: CDR1 SEHNR, CDR2 FQNEAQ (reference sequence). DNA for the CDR3: TGTGCCAGCAGCTTAGGGGACAGGGGTTTGAGGAACACTGAAGCTTTCTTT. Amino acids: CASSLGDRGLRNTEAFF.

This chain links TRBV5-4 with TRBJ1-2; D not certain. Germline values: CDR1 SGHNT, CDR2 YYREEE (reference sequence). V lost 3 bases and J lost 8, with 11 bases in between. The CDR3 extends over 12 amino acids. CDR3: CASSSLTGGYTF. CDR3 in DNA: TGTGCCAGCAGCTCGCTGACGGGAGGCTACACCTTC.

The chain combines TRBV6-1 with TRBJ2-3; D remains ambiguous. CDR1 is MNHNS, CDR2 SASEGT, per germline. The CDR3 consists of 14 residues. Trimming cost V 3 bases and J 5 bases, with 12 bases left between them. The CDR3 DNA is TGTGCCAGCAGTGAGGCGGCCGCGGTAGATACGCAGTATTTT. Its protein is CASSEAAAVDTQYF.

V usage is TRBV7-8 and J usage is TRBJ2-1; TRBD1 or TRBD2 may be the D gene (5 bases each). Germline assignment: CDR1 SGHVS and CDR2 FQNEAQ. This CDR3 region has 14 residues. Trimming left V 5 bases short and J 10 bases short, with 18 bases between. This CDR3 is CASSPGRFTGEQFF. In nucleotides, the CDR3 is TGTGCCAGCAGCCCGGGACGGTTTACTGGGGAGCAGTTCTTC.

In its sample, this clone was seen a few times. J is TRBJ2-7 and V is TRBV6-5, with D possibly called TRBD1 or TRBD2 (5 bases each). Germline V lookup: CDR1 MNHEY, CDR2 SVGAGI. The length of the CDR3 is 14 residues. V was trimmed by 6 bases and J by 5 bases, leaving 17 bases between them. The DNA of the CDR3 is TGTGCCAGCAGCCGTGACAGCGGCTTCGACGAGCAGTACTTC. Translated, it gives CASSRDSGFDEQYF.

J is TRBJ1-2 and V is TRBV6-5; 8 nucleotides match TRBD1. The V gene's germline CDR1 is MNHEY and CDR2 SVGAGI. V lost 6 bases, J lost 4 bases, and 4 bases stayed unmatched. The CDR3 consists of 13 residues. CDR3 sequence: CASRGQGRYGYTF. CDR3 nucleotides: TGTGCCAGCAGAGGACAGGGCCGCTATGGCTACACCTTC.

V usage is TRBV7-2 and J usage is TRBJ2-7; D is uncertain. V was shortened by 3 bases and J by 4 bases, with 4 bases between the two germline ends. Germline V gene lookup returns CDR1 SGHTA and CDR2 FQGNSA. The CDR3 consists of 11 residues. CDR3 coding DNA: TGTGCCAGCAGCTTGAGATACGAGCAGTACTTC. It codes for CASSLRYEQYF.

The rearrangement uses TRBV11-2 and TRBJ1-2; D unresolved. CDR3 length: 15 amino acids. CDR1 is SGHAT, CDR2 FQNNGV, per germline. Deletions cut 4 bases from V and 2 bases from J, with 14 bases between. As DNA, the CDR3 is TGTGCCAGCAGCTCCTGGATGGAAACCAACTATGGCTACACCTTC. It specifies CASSSWMETNYGYTF.

This clone was observed a few times. V and J are TRBV19 and TRBJ2-2; D unresolved. The germline gives CDR1 LNHDA, CDR2 SQIVND (reference sequence). V was shortened by 7 bases and J by 7 bases, with 13 bases between the two germline ends. This CDR3 has 13 amino acids. The CDR3, as DNA: TGTGCCAGTACCTCCCGCCGGTTCGGGGAGCTGTTTTTT. This translates into CASTSRRFGELFF.

This chain links TRBV7-9 with TRBJ1-2, with 11 bases that match TRBD1. CDR1 is SEHNR, CDR2 FQNEAQ, per germline (reference sequence). The CDR3 extends over 13 amino acids. V lost 6 bases and J lost 7; bases outside the gene matches: 4. CDR3 residues: CASRRTGGSGYTF. DNA of the CDR3: TGTGCCAGCAGACGGACAGGGGGCAGTGGCTACACCTTC.

As concerns this clone: Other DNA sequences within the sample encode an identical CDR3. The chain combines TRBV5-1 with TRBJ1-3, with D possibly being TRBD1 (5 bases). Deletions cut 0 bases from V and 2 bases from J, with 12 bases between. CDR1 and CDR2 from the germline V gene are SGHRS and YFSETQ. The CDR3 consists of 16 residues. The CDR3 spells CASSLAGRAAGNTIYF. In DNA, the CDR3 is TGCGCCAGCAGCTTGGCCGGCAGGGCCGCTGGAAACACCATATATTTT. Complete variable domain (other parts from reference TRBV5-1 and TRBJ1-3): KAGVTQTPRYLIKTRGQQVTLSCSPISGHRSVSWYQQTPGQGLQFLFEYFSETQRNKGNFPGRFSGRQFSNSRSEMNVSTLELGDSALYLCASSLAGRAAGNTIYFGEGSWLTVV.

This sequence joins TRBV28 and TRBJ1-5, with D possibly being TRBD1 (6 bases). This CDR3 contains 15 residues. V gave up 4 bases and J gave up 5 bases, with 15 bases separating them. Germline V gene sequence: CDR1 MDHEN, CDR2 SYDVKM. The CDR3 nucleotides are TGTGCCAGCAGTTCCGGGACAACTCGGGATCAGCCCCAGCATTTT. Its translation: CASSSGTTRDQPQHF.

The rearrangement uses TRBV18 and TRBJ1-5; D remains ambiguous. Trimming stripped 1 base from V and 6 bases from J, with 10 bases between. The CDR3 totals 14 residues. Germline CDR1 is KGHSH and CDR2 is LQKENI. The CDR3 DNA reads as TGTGCCAGCTCACCACAGGAACATACTCAGCCCCAGCATTTT. Its protein product is CASSPQEHTQPQHF.

The genes are TRBV6-6 and TRBJ1-5; no clear D. This CDR3 region has 13 residues. Trimming shortened V by 7 bases and J by 0 bases, and 7 bases separated the two germline ends. Germline V lookup: CDR1 MNHNY, CDR2 SVGAGI (reference sequence). The CDR3 is CASTSYSNQPQHF. The CDR3 DNA reads as TGTGCCAGCACCTCGTATAGCAATCAGCCCCAGCATTTT.

The V and J genes are TRBV19 and TRBJ2-7, with D possibly being TRBD1 (5 bases). Germline CDR1 is LNHDA and CDR2 is SQIVND (reference sequence). The CDR3 contains 13 residues. Trimming removed 3 bases at V and 2 bases at J, with 8 bases between. CDR3 sequence (DNA): TGTGCCAGTAGTATCGAGACAGCCTACGAGCAGTACTTC. This translates into CASSIETAYEQYF.